The T cell receptor (beta chain) described here comes from a study of blood T cells in healthy people across ages. The authors isolated at least 6 million PBMCs per sample. PCR was performed a second time for about 7 to 12 cycles using a sample-barcoded 5' primer and a J-beta primer mix. TCRdb re-called the 5' RACE reads with MiXCR, one entry per CDR3 protein. The sample consists of about 780,000 distinct CDR3 sequences, around a quarter of them appearing once. This clonotype was counted a few times. The germline gives CDR1 MDHEN, CDR2 SYDVKM. The ends lost 7 bases at V and 0 bases at J; junction bases unmatched: 6. The length of the CDR3 is 14 residues. The sample was also reused in another study, on T cells of mothers and their children. From that report: Mothers gave over 9 million TCR beta CDR3 reads each, and children about 3 million each.

The chain employs TRBV28 and TRBJ2-7, with 7 bases that match TRBD1. Sequencing was done on a sample of blood. The sequence was collected from a boy aged 5-17 years in good health. The chain's CDR3 is CASKATGSSYEQYF. DNA for the CDR3: TGTGCCAGCAAAGCGACAGGGAGCTCCTACGAGCAGTACTTC.